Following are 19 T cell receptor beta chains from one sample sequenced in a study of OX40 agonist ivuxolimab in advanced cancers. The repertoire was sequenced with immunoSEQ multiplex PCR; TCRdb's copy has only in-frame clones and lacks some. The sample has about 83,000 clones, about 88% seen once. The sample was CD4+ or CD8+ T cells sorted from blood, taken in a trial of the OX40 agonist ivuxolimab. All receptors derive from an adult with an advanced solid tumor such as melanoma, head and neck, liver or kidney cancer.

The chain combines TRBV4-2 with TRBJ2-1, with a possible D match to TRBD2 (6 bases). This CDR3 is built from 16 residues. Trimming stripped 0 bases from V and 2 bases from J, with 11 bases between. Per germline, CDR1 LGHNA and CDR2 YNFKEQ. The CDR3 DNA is TGTGCCAGCAGCCAAGAGCGGGACTTAGCCTACAATGAGCAGTTCTTC. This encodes CASSQERDLAYNEQFF.

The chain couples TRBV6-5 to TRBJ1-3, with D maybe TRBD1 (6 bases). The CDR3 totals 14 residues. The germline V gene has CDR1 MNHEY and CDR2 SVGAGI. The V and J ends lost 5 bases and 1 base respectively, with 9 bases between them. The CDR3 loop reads CASSTTGSGNTIYF. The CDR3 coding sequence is TGTGCCAGCAGTACCACAGGGTCTGGAAACACCATATATTTT.

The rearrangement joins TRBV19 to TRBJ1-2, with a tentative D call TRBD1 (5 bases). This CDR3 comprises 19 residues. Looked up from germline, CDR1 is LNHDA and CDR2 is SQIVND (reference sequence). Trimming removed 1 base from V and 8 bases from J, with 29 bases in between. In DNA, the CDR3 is TGTGCCAGTAGTATAGTCCCCGGGACCATCCAGGACCGGAGCGTCGGCTACACCTTC. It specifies CASSIVPGTIQDRSVGYTF.

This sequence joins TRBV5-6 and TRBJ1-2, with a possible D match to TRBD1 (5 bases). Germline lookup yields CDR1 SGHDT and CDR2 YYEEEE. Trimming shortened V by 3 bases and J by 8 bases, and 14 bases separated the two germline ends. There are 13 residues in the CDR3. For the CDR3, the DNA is TGTGCCAGCAGCTGGTACAGGCAAGGAGGCTACACCTTC. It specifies CASSWYRQGGYTF.

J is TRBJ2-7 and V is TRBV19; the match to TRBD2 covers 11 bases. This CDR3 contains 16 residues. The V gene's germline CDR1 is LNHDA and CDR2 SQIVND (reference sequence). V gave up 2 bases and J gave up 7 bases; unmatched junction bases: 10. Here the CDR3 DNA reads TGTGCCAGTAGTATAAGGGAGGCTAGCGGGAGGAGAGAGCAGTACTTC. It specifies CASSIREASGRREQYF.

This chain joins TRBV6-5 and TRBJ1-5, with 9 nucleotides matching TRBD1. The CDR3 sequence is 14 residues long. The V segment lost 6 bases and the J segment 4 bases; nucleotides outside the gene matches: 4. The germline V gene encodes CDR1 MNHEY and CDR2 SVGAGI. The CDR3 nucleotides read TGTGCCAGCAGCTTGACAGGGGGAAATCAGCCCCAGCATTTT. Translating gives CASSLTGGNQPQHF.

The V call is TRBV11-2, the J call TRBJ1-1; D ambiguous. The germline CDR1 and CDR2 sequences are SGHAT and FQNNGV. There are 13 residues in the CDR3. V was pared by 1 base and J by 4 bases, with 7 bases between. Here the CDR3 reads CASSLGLGTEAFF. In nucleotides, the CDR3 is TGTGCCAGCAGCTTAGGGTTGGGCACTGAAGCTTTCTTT.

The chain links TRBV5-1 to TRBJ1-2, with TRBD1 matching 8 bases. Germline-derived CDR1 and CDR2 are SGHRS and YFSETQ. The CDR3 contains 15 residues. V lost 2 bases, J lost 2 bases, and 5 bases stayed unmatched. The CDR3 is CASSFLDRGNYGYTF. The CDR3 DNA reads TGCGCCAGCAGCTTTCTAGACAGGGGCAACTATGGCTACACCTTC.

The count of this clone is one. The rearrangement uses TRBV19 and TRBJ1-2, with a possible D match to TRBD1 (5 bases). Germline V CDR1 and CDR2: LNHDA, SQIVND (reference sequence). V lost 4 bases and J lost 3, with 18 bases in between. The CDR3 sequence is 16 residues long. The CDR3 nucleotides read TGTGCCAGTAGTACCCCGGAGGCAGGGAAAGACTATGGCTACACCTTC. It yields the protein CASSTPEAGKDYGYTF.

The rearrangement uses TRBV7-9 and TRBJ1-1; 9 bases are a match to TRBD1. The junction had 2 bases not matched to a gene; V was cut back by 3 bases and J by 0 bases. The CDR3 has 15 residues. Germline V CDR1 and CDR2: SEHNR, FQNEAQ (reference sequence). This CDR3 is CASSFGDRVNTEAFF. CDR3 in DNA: TGTGCCAGCAGCTTTGGGGACAGGGTGAACACTGAAGCTTTCTTT.

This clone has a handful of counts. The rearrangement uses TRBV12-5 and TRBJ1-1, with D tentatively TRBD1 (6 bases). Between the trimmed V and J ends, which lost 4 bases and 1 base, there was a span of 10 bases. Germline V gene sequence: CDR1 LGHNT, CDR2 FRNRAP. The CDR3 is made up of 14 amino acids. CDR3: CASGSRGANTEAFF. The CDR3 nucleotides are TGTGCTAGTGGTTCAAGGGGGGCGAACACTGAAGCTTTCTTT.

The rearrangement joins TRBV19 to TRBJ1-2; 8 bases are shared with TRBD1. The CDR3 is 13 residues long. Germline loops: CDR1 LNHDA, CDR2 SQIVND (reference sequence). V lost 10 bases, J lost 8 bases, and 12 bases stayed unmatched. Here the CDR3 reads CATHRTGRSGYTF. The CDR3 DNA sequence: TGTGCCACCCACCGGACAGGGAGGTCGGGCTACACCTTC.

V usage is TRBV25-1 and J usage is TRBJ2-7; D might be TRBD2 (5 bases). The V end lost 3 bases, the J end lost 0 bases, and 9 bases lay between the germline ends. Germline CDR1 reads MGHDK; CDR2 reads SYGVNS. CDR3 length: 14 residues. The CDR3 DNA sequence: TGTGCCAGCAGTGAGCGGGCTACCTCCTACGAGCAGTACTTC. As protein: CASSERATSYEQYF.

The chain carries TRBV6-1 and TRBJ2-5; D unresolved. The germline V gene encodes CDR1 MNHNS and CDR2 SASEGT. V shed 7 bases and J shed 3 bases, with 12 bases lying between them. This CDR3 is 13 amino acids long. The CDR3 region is CASTRAHEETQYF. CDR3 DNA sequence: TGTGCCAGCACCCGGGCCCATGAAGAGACCCAGTACTTC.

CDR3 sequence reads: CASSSHGNQPQHF. As DNA, the CDR3 is TGTGCCAGCAGTTCTCACGGCAATCAGCCCCAGCATTTT. The V gene is TRBV27, the J gene TRBJ1-5; D is unresolved. V was shortened by 4 bases and J by 2 bases, with 6 bases between the two germline ends. The CDR3 has 13 residues. Germline values: CDR1 MNHEY, CDR2 SMNVEV (reference sequence).

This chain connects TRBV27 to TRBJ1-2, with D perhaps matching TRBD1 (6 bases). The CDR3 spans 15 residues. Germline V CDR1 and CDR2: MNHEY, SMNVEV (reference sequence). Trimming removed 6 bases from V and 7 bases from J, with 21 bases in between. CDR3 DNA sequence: TGTGCCAGCAGCTCTGGACAGCGCACGAGGGGTGGCTACACCTTC. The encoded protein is CASSSGQRTRGGYTF.

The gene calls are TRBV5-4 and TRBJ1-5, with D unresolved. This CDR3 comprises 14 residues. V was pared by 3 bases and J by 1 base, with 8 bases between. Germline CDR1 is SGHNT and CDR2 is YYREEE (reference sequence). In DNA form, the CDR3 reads TGTGCCAGCAGCTCAGGACCGAGCAATCAGCCCCAGCATTTT. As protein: CASSSGPSNQPQHF.

The CDR3 DNA follows: TGTGCCAGCAGCCCCCGGACAGGGCTACATTCTAATTCACCCCTCCACTTT. It codes for CASSPRTGLHSNSPLHF. The chain carries TRBV9 and TRBJ1-6; 8 bases fit TRBD1. After removal of 4 bases from V and 6 bases from J, the junction contained 12 bases not matched to a gene. Germline loops: CDR1 SGDLS, CDR2 YYNGEE. The CDR3 loop spans 17 amino acids.

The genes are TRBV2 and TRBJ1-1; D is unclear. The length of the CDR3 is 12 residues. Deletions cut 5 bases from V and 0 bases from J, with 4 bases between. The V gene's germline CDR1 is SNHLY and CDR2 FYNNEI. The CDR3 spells CASSNLNTEAFF. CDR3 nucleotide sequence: TGTGCCAGCAGTAATCTGAACACTGAAGCTTTCTTT. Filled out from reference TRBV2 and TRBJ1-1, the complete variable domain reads EPEVTQTPSHQVTQMGQEVILRCVPISNHLYFYWYRQILGQKVEFLVSFYNNEISEKSEIFDDQFSVERPDGSNFTLKIRSTKLEDSAMYFCASSNLNTEAFFGQGTRLTVV.